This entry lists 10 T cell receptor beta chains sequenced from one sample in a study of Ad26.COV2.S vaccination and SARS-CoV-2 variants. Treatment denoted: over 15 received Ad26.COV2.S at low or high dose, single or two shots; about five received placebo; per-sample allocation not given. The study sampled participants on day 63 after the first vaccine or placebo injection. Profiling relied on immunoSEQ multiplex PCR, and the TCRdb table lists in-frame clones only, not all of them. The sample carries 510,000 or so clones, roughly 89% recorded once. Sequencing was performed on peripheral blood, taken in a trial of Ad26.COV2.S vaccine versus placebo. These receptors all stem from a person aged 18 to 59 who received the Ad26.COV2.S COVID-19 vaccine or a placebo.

The DNA of the CDR3 is TGTGCCAGCAGCTTAGGACCTAACTACAATGAGCAGTTCTTC. Amino acids: CASSLGPNYNEQFF. The rearrangement uses TRBV7-8 and TRBJ2-1; D remains unclear. Germline V gene sequence: CDR1 SGHVS, CDR2 FQNEAQ. The CDR3 covers 14 residues. Between the trimmed V and J ends, which lost 1 base and 3 bases, there was a span of 7 bases.

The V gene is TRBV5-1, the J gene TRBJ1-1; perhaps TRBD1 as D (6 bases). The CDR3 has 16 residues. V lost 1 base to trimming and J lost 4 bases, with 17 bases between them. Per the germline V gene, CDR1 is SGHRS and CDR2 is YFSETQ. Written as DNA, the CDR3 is TGCGCCAGCAGCTTGCGGGGGCGAGCGTTGGGCACTGAAGCTTTCTTT. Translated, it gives CASSLRGRALGTEAFF.

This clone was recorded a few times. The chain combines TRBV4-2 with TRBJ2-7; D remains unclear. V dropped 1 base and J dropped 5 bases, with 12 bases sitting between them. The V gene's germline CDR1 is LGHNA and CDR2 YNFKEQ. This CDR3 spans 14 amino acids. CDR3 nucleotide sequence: TGTGCCAGCAGCCAAGGTAACTACAGAGACGAGCAGTACTTC. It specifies CASSQGNYRDEQYF.

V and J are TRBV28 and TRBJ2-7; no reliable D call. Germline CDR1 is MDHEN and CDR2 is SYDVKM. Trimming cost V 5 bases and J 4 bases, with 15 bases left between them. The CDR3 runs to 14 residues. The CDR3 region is CASSPRAPPYEQYF. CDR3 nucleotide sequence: TGTGCCAGCAGTCCCCGAGCCCCCCCTTACGAGCAGTACTTC.

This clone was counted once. Here the CDR3 reads CASSPSRANTEAFF. CDR3 DNA: TGCGCCAGCAGCCCGTCACGGGCGAACACTGAAGCTTTCTTT. The rearrangement joins TRBV5-1 to TRBJ1-1; D not resolved. The CDR3 contains 14 residues. Trimming pared 4 bases from V and 1 base from J, leaving 11 bases between. In germline, CDR1 is SGHRS, CDR2 YFSETQ.

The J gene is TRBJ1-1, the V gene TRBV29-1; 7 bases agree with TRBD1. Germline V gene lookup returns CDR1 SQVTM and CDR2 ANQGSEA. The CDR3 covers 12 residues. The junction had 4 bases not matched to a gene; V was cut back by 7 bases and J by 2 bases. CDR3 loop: CSAGQHNTEAFF. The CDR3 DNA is TGCAGCGCGGGACAGCACAACACTGAAGCTTTCTTT. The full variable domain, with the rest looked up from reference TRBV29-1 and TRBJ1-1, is SAVISQKPSRDICQRGTSLTIQCQVDSQVTMMFWYRQQPGQSLTLIATANQGSEATYESGFVIDKFPISRPNLTFSTLTVSNMSPEDSSIYLCSAGQHNTEAFFGQGTRLTVV.

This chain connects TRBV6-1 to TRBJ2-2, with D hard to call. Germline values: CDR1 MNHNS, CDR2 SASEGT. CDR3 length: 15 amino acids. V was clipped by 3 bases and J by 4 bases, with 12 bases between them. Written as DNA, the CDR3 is TGTGCCAGCAGTGAGGACCTACATTTCACCGGGGAGCTGTTTTTT. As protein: CASSEDLHFTGELFF.

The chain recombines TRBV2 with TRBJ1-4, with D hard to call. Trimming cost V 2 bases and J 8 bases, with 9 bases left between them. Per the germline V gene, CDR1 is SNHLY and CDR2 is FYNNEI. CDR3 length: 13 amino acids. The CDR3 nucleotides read TGTGCCAGCAGTGAATCTGGGTGGGAAAAACTGTTTTTT. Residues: CASSESGWEKLFF.

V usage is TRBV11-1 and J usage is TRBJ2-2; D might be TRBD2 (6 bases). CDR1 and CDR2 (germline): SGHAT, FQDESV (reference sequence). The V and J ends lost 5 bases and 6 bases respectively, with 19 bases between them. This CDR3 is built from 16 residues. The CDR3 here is CASSQRTILKAGELFF. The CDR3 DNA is TGTGCCAGCAGCCAAAGGACTATCTTGAAAGCCGGGGAGCTGTTTTTT.

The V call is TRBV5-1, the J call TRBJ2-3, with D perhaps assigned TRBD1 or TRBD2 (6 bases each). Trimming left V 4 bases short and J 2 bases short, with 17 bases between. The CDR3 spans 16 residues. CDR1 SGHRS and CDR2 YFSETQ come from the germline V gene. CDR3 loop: CASSMGGGFTTDTQYF. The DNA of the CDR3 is TGCGCCAGCAGCATGGGGGGCGGGTTCACCACAGATACGCAGTATTTT.